One TCR beta chain is described in this entry. Antigen unknown. The data belong to a study of T cell repertoires in cytomegalovirus infection. About the research overall: An indication of both CMV infection and matching HLA type came from public TCR beta signatures.

Each CDR3 protein gets one entry after TCRdb re-called the reads with MiXCR. Among fewer than 1,000,000 distinct CDR3 sequences listed, 31% were seen once. The V and J ends lost 4 bases and 4 bases respectively, with 11 bases between them. Germline V lookup: CDR1 LGHDT, CDR2 YNNKEL (reference sequence). CDR3 size: 15 residues. Sequences were derived from cultured CD8+ T cells from PBMCs, sampled from culture after CMV antigen stimulation. The chain joins TRBV3-1 to TRBJ2-6, with D possibly TRBD1 on 6 matching bases. This TCR derives from a human donor in good health (CMV status not recorded). Some clones in this sample may be carry-over from other donors' samples. For the CDR3, the DNA is TGTGCCAGCAGCCTCGGACAGTCGGGGGCCAACGTCCTGACTTTC. Encoded protein: CASSLGQSGANVLTF.